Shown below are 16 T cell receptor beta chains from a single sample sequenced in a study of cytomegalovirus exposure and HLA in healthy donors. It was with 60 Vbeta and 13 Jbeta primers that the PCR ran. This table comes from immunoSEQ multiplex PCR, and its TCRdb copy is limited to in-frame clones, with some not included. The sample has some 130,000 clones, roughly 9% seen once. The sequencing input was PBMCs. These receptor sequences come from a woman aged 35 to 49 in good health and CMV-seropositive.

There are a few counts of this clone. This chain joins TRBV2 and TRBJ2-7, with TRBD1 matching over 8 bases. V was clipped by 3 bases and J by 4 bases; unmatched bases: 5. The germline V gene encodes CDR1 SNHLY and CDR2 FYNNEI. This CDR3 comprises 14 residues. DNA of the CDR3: TGTGCCAGCAGTGATCAGGGGGCGACATACGAGCAGTACTTC. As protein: CASSDQGATYEQYF.

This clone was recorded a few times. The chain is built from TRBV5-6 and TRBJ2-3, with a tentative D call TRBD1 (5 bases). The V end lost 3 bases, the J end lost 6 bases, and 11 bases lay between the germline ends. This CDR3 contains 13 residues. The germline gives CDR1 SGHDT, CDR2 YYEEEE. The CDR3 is CASSSSGADTQYF. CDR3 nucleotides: TGTGCCAGCAGCTCCTCTGGGGCCGATACGCAGTATTTT.

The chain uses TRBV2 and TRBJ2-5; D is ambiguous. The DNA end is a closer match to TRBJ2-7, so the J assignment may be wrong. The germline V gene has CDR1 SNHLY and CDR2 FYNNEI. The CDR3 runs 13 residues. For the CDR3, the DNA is TGTGCCAGCAGCCGTGATAGTGTCTACGAGCAGTACTTC. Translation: CASSRDSVYEQYF.

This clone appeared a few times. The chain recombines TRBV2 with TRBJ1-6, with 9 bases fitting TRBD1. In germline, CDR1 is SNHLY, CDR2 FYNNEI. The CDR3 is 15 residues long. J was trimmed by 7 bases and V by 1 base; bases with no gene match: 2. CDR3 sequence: CASSEVGTGNSPLHF. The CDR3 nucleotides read TGTGCCAGCAGTGAAGTGGGGACAGGGAATTCACCCCTCCACTTT.

DNA of the CDR3: TGTGCCAGCAGCCCTCGCCTAGCGGACACCGGGGAGCTGTTTTTT. It translates to CASSPRLADTGELFF. The V and J genes are TRBV14 and TRBJ2-2; 7 nucleotides line up with TRBD2. The V gene end was trimmed by 4 bases and the J gene end by 3 bases; junction bases not matched to a gene: 5. The CDR3 has 15 amino acids. Germline V gene lookup returns CDR1 SGHDN and CDR2 FVKESK. The full variable domain, rest sourced from reference TRBV14 and TRBJ2-2, is EAGVTQFPSHSVIEKGQTVTLRCDPISGHDNLYWYRRVMGKEIKFLLHFVKESKQDESGMPNNRFLAERTGGTYSTLKVQPAELEDSGVYFCASSPRLADTGELFFGEGSRLTVL.

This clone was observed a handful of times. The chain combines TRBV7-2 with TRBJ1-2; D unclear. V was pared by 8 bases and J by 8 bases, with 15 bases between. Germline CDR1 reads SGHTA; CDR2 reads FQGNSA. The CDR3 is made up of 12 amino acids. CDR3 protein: CASRPWATGYTF. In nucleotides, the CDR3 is TGTGCCAGCCGCCCCTGGGCGACCGGCTACACCTTC.

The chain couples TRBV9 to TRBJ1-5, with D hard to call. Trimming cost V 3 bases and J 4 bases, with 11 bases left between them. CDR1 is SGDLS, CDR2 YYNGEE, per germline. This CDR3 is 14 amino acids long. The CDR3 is CASSAGAGNQPQHF. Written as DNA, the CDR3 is TGTGCCAGCAGCGCGGGAGCAGGAAATCAGCCCCAGCATTTT.

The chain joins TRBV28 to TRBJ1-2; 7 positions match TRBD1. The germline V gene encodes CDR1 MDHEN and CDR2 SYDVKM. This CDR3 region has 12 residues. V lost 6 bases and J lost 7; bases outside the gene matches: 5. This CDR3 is CASSGTVLGYTF. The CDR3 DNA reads TGTGCCAGCAGCGGGACAGTTCTTGGCTACACCTTC.

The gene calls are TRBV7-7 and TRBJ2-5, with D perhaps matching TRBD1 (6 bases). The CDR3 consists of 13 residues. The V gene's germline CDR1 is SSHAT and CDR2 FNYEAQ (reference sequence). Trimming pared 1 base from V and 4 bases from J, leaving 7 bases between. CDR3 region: CASSLGTAETQYF. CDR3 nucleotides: TGTGCCAGCAGCTTAGGGACAGCAGAGACCCAGTACTTC.

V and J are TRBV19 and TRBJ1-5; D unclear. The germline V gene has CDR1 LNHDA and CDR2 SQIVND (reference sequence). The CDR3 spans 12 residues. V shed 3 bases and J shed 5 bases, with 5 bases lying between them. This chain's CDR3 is CASSIGDQPQHF. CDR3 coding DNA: TGTGCCAGTAGTATCGGAGATCAGCCCCAGCATTTT.

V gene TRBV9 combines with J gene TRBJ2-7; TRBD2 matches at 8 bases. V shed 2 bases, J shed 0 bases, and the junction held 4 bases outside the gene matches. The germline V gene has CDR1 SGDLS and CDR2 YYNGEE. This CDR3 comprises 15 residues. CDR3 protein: CASSVGAGGSYEQYF. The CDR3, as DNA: TGTGCCAGCAGCGTGGGTGCGGGGGGCTCCTACGAGCAGTACTTC.

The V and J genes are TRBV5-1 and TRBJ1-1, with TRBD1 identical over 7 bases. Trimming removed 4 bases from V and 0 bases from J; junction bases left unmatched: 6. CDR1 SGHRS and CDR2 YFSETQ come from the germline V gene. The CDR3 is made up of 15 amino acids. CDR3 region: CASSTGTVVNTEAFF. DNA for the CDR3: TGCGCCAGCAGCACCGGGACAGTCGTGAACACTGAAGCTTTCTTT.

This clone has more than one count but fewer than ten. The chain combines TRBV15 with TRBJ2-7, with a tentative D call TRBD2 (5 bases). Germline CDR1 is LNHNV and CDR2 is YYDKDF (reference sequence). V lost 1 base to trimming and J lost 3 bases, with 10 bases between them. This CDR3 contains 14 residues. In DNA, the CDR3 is TGTGCCACCAGCAGAGTGGACTGGGACTACGAGCAGTACTTC. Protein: CATSRVDWDYEQYF.

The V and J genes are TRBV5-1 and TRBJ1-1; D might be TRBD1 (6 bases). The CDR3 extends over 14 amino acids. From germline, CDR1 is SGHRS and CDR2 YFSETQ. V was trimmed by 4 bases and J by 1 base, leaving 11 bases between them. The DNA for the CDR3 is TGCGCCAGCAGCGGGCAGGGGAAGAACACTGAAGCTTTCTTT. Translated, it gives CASSGQGKNTEAFF.

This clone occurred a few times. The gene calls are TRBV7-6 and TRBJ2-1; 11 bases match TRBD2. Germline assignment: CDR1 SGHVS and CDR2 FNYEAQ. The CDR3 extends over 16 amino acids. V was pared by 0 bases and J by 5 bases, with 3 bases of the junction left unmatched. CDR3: CASSLAGSGGDNEQFF. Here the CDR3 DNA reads TGTGCCAGCAGCTTAGCGGGTAGCGGGGGGGACAATGAGCAGTTCTTC.

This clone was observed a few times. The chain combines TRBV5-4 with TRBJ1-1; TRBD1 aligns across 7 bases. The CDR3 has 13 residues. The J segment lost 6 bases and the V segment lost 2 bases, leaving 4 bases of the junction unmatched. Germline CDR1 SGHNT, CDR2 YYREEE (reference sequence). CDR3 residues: CASSFGTAPEAFF. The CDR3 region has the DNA TGTGCCAGCAGCTTTGGGACAGCCCCTGAAGCTTTCTTT.